The 32 T cell receptor beta chains listed next were all sequenced from one sample in a study of beta chain features in type 1 diabetes. The investigators reverse transcribed all of the isolated RNA, so they sequenced expressed TCRB transcripts. Clones were read by immunoSEQ multiplex PCR, and TCRdb kept only the in-frame ones, dropping some. Of approximately 400,000 clones in the sample, approximately 15% are singletons; the top ten hold 0.019%. The sequenced sample was naive CD4+ T cells from blood. Source of these receptors: a woman younger than 35 in good health.

This clone has only a few counts. The V and J genes are TRBV29-1 and TRBJ1-5, with D unresolved. The CDR3 is made up of 13 amino acids. The germline V and J ends were trimmed by 4 bases and 6 bases, with 13 bases remaining between them. The germline V gene has CDR1 SQVTM and CDR2 ANQGSEA. CDR3 in DNA: TGCAGCGTTGGTGACATGATGGGTCAGCCCCAGCATTTT. As protein: CSVGDMMGQPQHF.

This clone was detected a few times. The chain is built from TRBV29-1 and TRBJ1-1; 7 positions agree with TRBD1. The germline CDR1 and CDR2 sequences are SQVTM and ANQGSEA. The CDR3 spans 12 residues. V lost 4 bases and J lost 7; bases outside the gene matches: 6. The CDR3 DNA sequence: TGCAGCGTTGTGCGGGACAGAAATGAAGCTTTCTTT. Amino acids: CSVVRDRNEAFF. The full variable domain, with the rest looked up from reference TRBV29-1 and TRBJ1-1, is SAVISQKPSRDICQRGTSLTIQCQVDSQVTMMFWYRQQPGQSLTLIATANQGSEATYESGFVIDKFPISRPNLTFSTLTVSNMSPEDSSIYLCSVVRDRNEAFFGQGTRLTVV.

This clone was detected only a few times. The J gene is TRBJ2-2, the V gene TRBV7-2, with TRBD2 matching 11 bases. The CDR3 consists of 15 residues. V shed 6 bases, J shed 1 base, and the junction held 1 base outside the gene matches. Germline-derived CDR1 and CDR2 are SGHTA and FQGNSA. CDR3 loop: CASRGTSGNTGELFF. The CDR3 coding sequence is TGTGCCAGCAGGGGGACTAGCGGGAACACCGGGGAGCTGTTTTTT.

J is TRBJ1-1 and V is TRBV7-2; D is ambiguous. The CDR3 runs to 15 residues. Per germline, CDR1 SGHTA and CDR2 FQGNSA. V was shortened by 2 bases and J by 6 bases, with 16 bases between the two germline ends. CDR3 in DNA: TGTGCCAGCAGCTTATCTCCAAGCCGAGGCGCTGAAGCTTTCTTT. It specifies CASSLSPSRGAEAFF.

This clone was counted a few times. The chain recombines TRBV14 with TRBJ2-1, with 12 bases aligning to TRBD2. V gave up 0 bases and J gave up 13 bases; unmatched junction bases: 7. The CDR3 covers 15 residues. CDR1 and CDR2 (germline): SGHDN, FVKESK. This CDR3 reads CASSQDMTSGRSQFF. The CDR3 DNA reads as TGTGCCAGCAGCCAAGATATGACTAGCGGGAGAAGTCAGTTCTTC.

This clone has just a few counts. The chain has TRBV11-1 and TRBJ2-3, with D possibly TRBD2 on 6 matching bases. The germline V gene has CDR1 SGHAT and CDR2 FQDESV (reference sequence). V was clipped by 5 bases and J by 7 bases, with 19 bases between them. This CDR3 has 15 amino acids. DNA for the CDR3: TGTGCCAGCAGCGCGTTGAGTGGGGGGATGCATACGCAGTATTTT. It translates to CASSALSGGMHTQYF.

The chain has TRBV5-1 and TRBJ1-2, with 8 bases fitting TRBD1. CDR3 length: 14 residues. After removal of 0 bases from V and 5 bases from J, the junction contained 3 bases not matched to a gene. Per the germline V gene, CDR1 is SGHRS and CDR2 is YFSETQ. Here the CDR3 reads CASSLGTGIYGYTF. As DNA, the CDR3 is TGCGCCAGCAGCTTGGGGACAGGGATATATGGCTACACCTTC.

This clone appeared a few times. The chain has TRBV7-9 and TRBJ2-1; TRBD1 agrees at 10 bases. This CDR3 region has 16 residues. Germline assignment: CDR1 SEHNR and CDR2 FQNEAQ (reference sequence). Trimming removed 4 bases from V and 7 bases from J; junction bases left unmatched: 10. Written as DNA, the CDR3 is TGTGCCAGCAGCTCGTCGGACAGGGGGAATACAAATGAGCAGTTCTTC. It codes for CASSSSDRGNTNEQFF.

The CDR3, as DNA: TGTGCCAGCACACTAGGACTTCCCCTCTACAATGAGCAGTTCTTC. As protein: CASTLGLPLYNEQFF. The V and J genes are TRBV28 and TRBJ2-1, with D possibly matching TRBD2 (5 bases). The ends were cut back, 7 bases at V and 3 bases at J, with 16 bases in the middle. Germline CDR1 MDHEN, CDR2 SYDVKM. CDR3 length: 15 residues. Using reference TRBV28 and TRBJ2-1 for the parts outside the CDR3, the full variable domain is DVKVTQSSRYLVKRTGEKVFLECVQDMDHENMFWYRQDPGLGLRLIYFSYDVKMKEKGDIPEGYSVSREKKERFSLILESASTNQTSMYLCASTLGLPLYNEQFFGPGTRLTVL.

V usage is TRBV29-1 and J usage is TRBJ2-3; D ambiguous. From germline, CDR1 is SQVTM and CDR2 ANQGSEA. V was pared by 5 bases and J by 5 bases, with 11 bases between. There are 12 residues in the CDR3. The CDR3 sequence is CSVRNFGDTQYF. CDR3 nucleotide sequence: TGCAGCGTTCGAAACTTTGGAGATACGCAGTATTTT.

This clone showed up just a few times. In the same sample, other DNA sequences code for this CDR3. The rearrangement joins TRBV7-9 to TRBJ1-2; no reliable D call. The CDR3 runs 11 residues. The V and J ends lost 1 base and 8 bases respectively, with 5 bases between them. Germline CDR1 SEHNR, CDR2 FQNEAQ (reference sequence). CDR3 in DNA: TGTGCCAGCAGCTTAGGGAGCGGCTACACCTTC. Translated: CASSLGSGYTF.

The chain is built from TRBV27 and TRBJ1-5, with 8 bases fitting TRBD1. The CDR3 has 13 amino acids. The germline gives CDR1 MNHEY, CDR2 SMNVEV (reference sequence). Unmatched junction bases numbered 7, after V lost 6 bases and J lost 9 bases. The CDR3 loop reads CASSRQGTAPQHF. CDR3 sequence (DNA): TGTGCCAGCAGCCGACAGGGGACGGCGCCCCAGCATTTT.

This clone appeared a few times. The rearrangement joins TRBV15 to TRBJ2-4; 13 bases match TRBD2. The CDR3 is made up of 17 amino acids. Germline loops: CDR1 LNHNV, CDR2 YYDKDF (reference sequence). With 3 bases clipped from V and 7 bases from J, the junction kept 9 bases outside the gene matches. CDR3 bases: TGTGCCACCAGCAGGGGACTAGCGGGGACCCTTGGGAACATTCAGTACTTC. It is translated as CATSRGLAGTLGNIQYF.

This clone was detected only a few times. This chain joins TRBV5-4 and TRBJ1-4; D call uncertain. Trimming cost V 1 base and J 5 bases, with 9 bases left between them. CDR3 length: 14 residues. CDR1 is SGHNT and CDR2 is YYREEE in the germline V gene (reference sequence). CDR3 loop: CASSLRAGNEKLFF. The CDR3 coding sequence is TGTGCCAGCAGCTTGAGAGCGGGCAATGAAAAACTGTTTTTT.

This rearrangement joins TRBV7-2 to TRBJ2-7; TRBD2 matches 12 bases. The CDR3 is made up of 14 amino acids. The V gene's germline CDR1 is SGHTA and CDR2 FQGNSA. Trimming at V came to 10 bases and at J to 2 bases, leaving 6 bases not matched to a gene. The CDR3 here is CATSGLAGTYEQYF. CDR3 nucleotide sequence: TGTGCCACTTCGGGACTAGCGGGTACCTACGAGCAGTACTTC.

The rearrangement links TRBV7-9 to TRBJ2-3; D is undetermined. V was trimmed by 4 bases and J by 0 bases, leaving 11 bases between them. The germline gives CDR1 SEHNR, CDR2 FQNEAQ (reference sequence). This CDR3 is 15 amino acids long. The CDR3 sequence is CASSSTPTSTDTQYF. The CDR3 bases are TGTGCCAGCAGCTCCACTCCTACTAGCACAGATACGCAGTATTTT.

The sample holds a few counts of this clone. This chain connects TRBV19 to TRBJ2-3; 7 positions agree with TRBD1. This CDR3 is built from 14 residues. Germline-derived CDR1 and CDR2 are LNHDA and SQIVND (reference sequence). With 10 bases clipped from V and 3 bases from J, the junction kept 10 bases outside the gene matches. The CDR3 sequence: CATLDRAGTDTQYF. The CDR3 DNA follows: TGTGCCACTCTCGACAGGGCAGGGACAGATACGCAGTATTTT. Full variable domain (remainder filled in from reference TRBV19 and TRBJ2-3): DGGITQSPKYLFRKEGQNVTLSCEQNLNHDAMYWYRQDPGQGLRLIYYSQIVNDFQKGDIAEGYSVSREKKESFPLTVTSAQKNPTAFYLCATLDRAGTDTQYFGPGTRLTVL.

The chain has TRBV29-1 and TRBJ1-4, with 10 bases aligning to TRBD1. Germline V gives CDR1 SQVTM, CDR2 ANQGSEA. The junction had 9 bases not matched to a gene; V was cut back by 7 bases and J by 4 bases. The CDR3 length is 15 residues. This chain's CDR3 is CSARRTGGINEKLFF. The CDR3 DNA is TGCAGCGCTAGGCGGACAGGGGGTATTAATGAAAAACTGTTTTTT. The entire variable domain, with the rest obtained from reference TRBV29-1 and TRBJ1-4, is as follows: SAVISQKPSRDICQRGTSLTIQCQVDSQVTMMFWYRQQPGQSLTLIATANQGSEATYESGFVIDKFPISRPNLTFSTLTVSNMSPEDSSIYLCSARRTGGINEKLFFGSGTQLSVL.

The DNA for the CDR3 is TGTGCCAGCAGCTTTACGCGCGCCCATGAGCAGTTCTTC. This sequence encodes CASSFTRAHEQFF. The chain combines TRBV9 with TRBJ2-1, with D uncertain. The CDR3 loop spans 13 amino acids. With 4 bases removed from V and 8 bases from J, the gap between germline ends came to 13 bases. The V gene's germline CDR1 is SGDLS and CDR2 YYNGEE.

A few counts support this clone. The V call is TRBV5-1, the J call TRBJ2-1; TRBD2 matches at 7 bases. The CDR3 totals 14 residues. CDR1 and CDR2 from the germline V gene are SGHRS and YFSETQ. The chain's CDR3 is CATTAGVSYNEQFF. As DNA, the CDR3 is TGCGCGACCACTGCGGGAGTCTCCTACAATGAGCAGTTCTTC.

The chain recombines TRBV13 with TRBJ2-7; 10 nucleotides line up with TRBD2. The J segment lost 3 bases and the V segment lost 4 bases, leaving 18 bases of the junction unmatched. The CDR3 sequence is 19 residues long. Germline V gene sequence: CDR1 PRHDT, CDR2 FYEKMQ (reference sequence). The CDR3 loop reads CASSSPVGSGRASFYEQYF. Written as DNA, the CDR3 is TGTGCCAGCAGCTCCCCGGTGGGAAGCGGGAGGGCCTCCTTCTACGAGCAGTACTTC.

This clone was counted a few times. The V and J genes are TRBV9 and TRBJ2-7; maybe TRBD2 (5 bases). Trimming stripped 4 bases from V and 0 bases from J, with 17 bases between. The CDR3 spans 16 residues. Germline-derived CDR1 and CDR2 are SGDLS and YYNGEE. CDR3 coding DNA: TGTGCCAGCAGCCCTCAGTCGGGGAGTAGCTCCTACGAGCAGTACTTC. It is translated as CASSPQSGSSSYEQYF.

There are a few counts of this clone. The chain joins TRBV7-7 to TRBJ2-1, with TRBD1 identical over 8 bases. Trimming at V came to 5 bases and at J to 0 bases, leaving 15 bases not matched to a gene. The CDR3 totals 19 residues. The germline gives CDR1 SSHAT, CDR2 FNYEAQ (reference sequence). This CDR3 reads CASSLRAPGQALSYNEQFF. The CDR3 nucleotides read TGTGCCAGCAGCCTGAGAGCCCCGGGACAGGCCCTCTCCTACAATGAGCAGTTCTTC.

The V gene is TRBV25-1, the J gene TRBJ2-1; TRBD2 is a possible D gene (6 bases). Germline CDR1 and CDR2: MGHDK and SYGVNS. CDR3 length: 14 residues. The germline V and J ends were trimmed by 9 bases and 5 bases, with 17 bases remaining between them. This CDR3 is CASRPPGVDNEQFF. The DNA for the CDR3 is TGTGCCAGTAGACCTCCGGGGGTGGACAATGAGCAGTTCTTC.

This sequence joins TRBV9 and TRBJ2-1; 7 positions match TRBD2. CDR3 length: 17 amino acids. CDR1 is SGDLS, CDR2 YYNGEE, per germline. J was trimmed by 8 bases and V by 2 bases; bases with no gene match: 16. In nucleotides, the CDR3 is TGTGCCAGCAGCGTCGCTAGCGGACCAGTTACTAAGGATGAGCAGTTCTTC. It translates to CASSVASGPVTKDEQFF. Based on the CDR3 plus reference TRBV9 and TRBJ2-1, the full variable domain is DSGVTQTPKHLITATGQRVTLRCSPRSGDLSVYWYQQSLDQGLQFLIQYYNGEERAKGNILERFSAQQFPDLHSELNLSSLELGDSALYFCASSVASGPVTKDEQFFGPGTRLTVL.

This clone was recorded a few times. The genes are TRBV28 and TRBJ2-7; D is uncertain. The germline V gene has CDR1 MDHEN and CDR2 SYDVKM. CDR3 length equals 12 residues. The V end was cut by 6 bases, the J end by 4 bases, with 10 bases between. CDR3 loop: CASSPQLYEQYF. DNA for the CDR3: TGTGCCAGCAGCCCCCAGTTATACGAGCAGTACTTC. The complete variable domain, with remaining parts taken from reference TRBV28 and TRBJ2-7, reads DVKVTQSSRYLVKRTGEKVFLECVQDMDHENMFWYRQDPGLGLRLIYFSYDVKMKEKGDIPEGYSVSREKKERFSLILESASTNQTSMYLCASSPQLYEQYFGPGTRLTVT.

The CDR3 here is CAWRATGGTEAFF. The CDR3 DNA reads as TGTGCCTGGAGGGCGACAGGGGGAACTGAAGCTTTCTTT. The chain uses TRBV30 and TRBJ1-1; 9 bases line up with TRBD1. Germline values: CDR1 GTSNPN, CDR2 SVGIG (reference sequence). The trim removed 3 bases at V and 5 bases at J, leaving 4 bases unmatched. The CDR3 is 13 amino acids.

This clone was counted only a few times. The chain carries TRBV11-1 and TRBJ1-1, with 7 bases matching TRBD1. J was trimmed by 5 bases and V by 4 bases; bases with no gene match: 13. The CDR3 loop spans 16 amino acids. CDR1 SGHAT and CDR2 FQDESV come from the germline V gene (reference sequence). The DNA for the CDR3 is TGTGCCAGCAGCTCAGTGACAGGGAGATTTCGGACTGAAGCTTTCTTT. Its protein is CASSSVTGRFRTEAFF. Supplemented by reference TRBV11-1 and TRBJ1-1, the full variable domain reads EAEVAQSPRYKITEKSQAVAFWCDPISGHATLYWYRQILGQGPELLVQFQDESVVDDSQLPKDRFSAERLKGVDSTLKIQPAELGDSAMYLCASSSVTGRFRTEAFFGQGTRLTVV.

The table lists this clone with a few counts. The chain joins TRBV5-6 to TRBJ2-5; TRBD2 might be the D (5 bases). The CDR3 extends over 15 amino acids. V was cut by 6 bases and J by 4 bases, with 19 bases left in between. CDR1 is SGHDT, CDR2 YYEEEE, per germline. The CDR3 sequence: CASNPYGVGPETQYF. CDR3 nucleotides: TGTGCCAGCAACCCGTACGGGGTGGGCCCAGAGACCCAGTACTTC.

The chain has TRBV4-2 and TRBJ2-3, with 11 bases matching TRBD2. V gave up 4 bases and J gave up 6 bases; unmatched junction bases: 6. The CDR3 extends over 15 amino acids. Germline assignment: CDR1 LGHNA and CDR2 YNFKEQ. CDR3 residues: CASSPDGTSGDTQYF. The CDR3 region has the DNA TGTGCCAGCAGCCCAGACGGGACTAGCGGCGATACGCAGTATTTT.

This clone was counted only a few times. V and J are TRBV6-5 and TRBJ2-2, with D maybe TRBD1 (5 bases). Between the trimmed V and J ends, which lost 6 bases and 6 bases, there was a span of 11 bases. Germline V lookup: CDR1 MNHEY, CDR2 SVGAGI. The CDR3 has 13 amino acids. The CDR3 DNA follows: TGTGCCAGCAGACAGGATGTCGCCGGGGAGCTGTTTTTT. Protein product: CASRQDVAGELFF.

There are a few counts of this clone. The rearrangement links TRBV14 to TRBJ1-1, with 9 bases matching TRBD1. The J segment lost 8 bases and the V segment lost 6 bases, leaving 7 bases of the junction unmatched. CDR3 length equals 13 residues. Germline V lookup: CDR1 SGHDN, CDR2 FVKESK. In DNA, the CDR3 is TGTGCCAGCAGTCGTATCACAGGGGGCGAAGCTTTCTTT. This sequence encodes CASSRITGGEAFF. The whole variable domain, remainder taken from reference TRBV14 and TRBJ1-1, is EAGVTQFPSHSVIEKGQTVTLRCDPISGHDNLYWYRRVMGKEIKFLLHFVKESKQDESGMPNNRFLAERTGGTYSTLKVQPAELEDSGVYFCASSRITGGEAFFGQGTRLTVV.